A single sample gave rise to the 27 T cell receptor beta chains below, sequenced in a study of tumor and adjacent non-tumor tissue in lung cancer. The template was RNA from unsorted bulk tissue. TCRbeta libraries were built with three rounds of nested PCR, modified from ARM-PCR. TCRdb reanalysed the multiplex PCR reads using MiXCR and keeps one entry per CDR3 protein. Here the sample spans more than 120,000 distinct CDR3 sequences, around 65% being singletons. The sequenced sample was lung tumor tissue. These receptor sequences come from a man aged 55 to 70 with small cell lung cancer.

The chain joins TRBV5-6 to TRBJ2-2; tentative D call: TRBD2 (5 bases). The V end lost 5 bases, the J end lost 5 bases, and 10 bases lay between the germline ends. In germline, CDR1 is SGHDT, CDR2 YYEEEE. This CDR3 has 13 amino acids. This CDR3 is CASSLWRTGELFF. CDR3 DNA: TGTGCCAGCAGTTTGTGGAGGACCGGGGAGCTGTTTTTT.

Details on this clonotype: Since no conserved phenylalanine or tryptophan closes the CDR3, a read error is the likely cause. The DNA is omitted, as the CDR3 cannot be located on it reliably, and the CDR3 follows TCRdb's listing. The gene calls are TRBV11-3 and TRBJ2-2. The CDR3 totals 13 residues, both ends included. Looked up from germline, CDR1 is SGHNT and CDR2 is YENEEA. The CDR3 protein is CASSLNPMGELSL.

Comment on this clonotype: Mismatch with germline at one junction end may stem from a read error. This CDR3 is CASSSSAGGSFYEQYF. DNA of the CDR3: TGCGCCAGCAGCTCATCAGCAGGCGGGAGCTTCTACGAGCAGTACTTC. The V call is TRBV11-2, the J call TRBJ2-7; 7 nucleotides line up with TRBD2. Germline V CDR1 and CDR2: SGHAT, FQNNGV. The CDR3 spans 16 residues.

With respect to this clonotype: This may stem from a read error, because a much larger clone lies one nucleotide away. The chain carries TRBV6-1 and TRBJ2-4, with D possibly matching TRBD2 (6 bases). The CDR3 runs to 12 residues. Germline loops: CDR1 MNHNS, CDR2 SASEGT. The CDR3 DNA reads as TGTGCCATCAGTGAAACGGGGGACATTCAGTACTTC. Translating gives CAISETGDIQYF.

In this sample, this clonotype turned up many times. The chain uses TRBV5-4 and TRBJ2-3, with TRBD2 identical over 7 bases. V dropped 0 bases and J dropped 0; count of bases not matched to a gene: 4. The germline V gene has CDR1 SGHNT and CDR2 YYREEE (reference sequence). This CDR3 is 16 amino acids long. CDR3 sequence reads: CASSLEAGESTDTQYF. The CDR3 DNA reads TGTGCCAGCAGCTTGGAGGCGGGAGAGAGCACAGATACGCAGTATTTT.

This clonotype was picked up many times. This rearrangement joins TRBV4-1 to TRBJ2-5; D is unclear. V lost 6 bases and J 1 base, leaving 9 bases between the germline ends. Germline loops: CDR1 MGHRA, CDR2 YSYEKL. The CDR3 extends over 13 amino acids. The CDR3 sequence is CASSLQFQETQYF. The CDR3 coding sequence is TGCGCCAGCAGTCTGCAGTTCCAAGAGACCCAGTACTTC.

This chain connects TRBV20-1 to TRBJ2-7; no clear D. The germline V gene encodes CDR1 DFQATT and CDR2 SNEGSKA (reference sequence). The CDR3 contains 11 residues. V dropped 5 bases and J dropped 6 bases, with 11 bases sitting between them. In DNA form, the CDR3 reads TGCAGTGCTTCCCAAGGTAGCGAGCAGTACGTC. Protein sequence: CSASQGSEQYV.

This clonotype appeared many times. The V and J genes are TRBV5-6 and TRBJ1-2, with D unclear. This CDR3 region has 14 residues. V gave up 0 bases and J gave up 5 bases, with 11 bases separating them. Germline loops: CDR1 SGHDT, CDR2 YYEEEE. The CDR3 reads CASSLGTKAYGYTF. CDR3 nucleotide sequence: TGTGCCAGCAGCTTGGGGACGAAAGCTTATGGCTACACCTTC.

This clonotype was observed a handful of times. This chain connects TRBV5-4 to TRBJ2-3; 8 nucleotides agree with TRBD1. Per the germline V gene, CDR1 is SGHNT and CDR2 is YYREEE (reference sequence). The V segment lost 0 bases and the J segment 0 bases; nucleotides outside the gene matches: 6. The CDR3 runs 17 residues. DNA for the CDR3: TGTGCCAGCAGCTTGGTCGGCCAGGGGGCTAGCACAGATACGCAGTATTTT. Translated, it gives CASSLVGQGASTDTQYF. Full variable domain (remainder filled in from reference TRBV5-4 and TRBJ2-3): ETGVTQSPTHLIKTRGQQVTLRCSSQSGHNTVSWYQQALGQGPQFIFQYYREEENGRGNFPPRFSGLQFPNYSSELNVNALELDDSALYLCASSLVGQGASTDTQYFGPGTRLTVL.

The chain has TRBV12-3 or TRBV12-4 and TRBJ2-2, with D perhaps given as TRBD1 or TRBD2 (6 bases each). The CDR3 runs to 14 residues. V was clipped by 8 bases and J by 2 bases, with 12 bases between them. The CDR3 DNA reads as TGTGCCAGCGACGGGGGACAAAACACCGGGGAGCTGTTTTTT. Its translation is CASDGGQNTGELFF.

Worth noting for this clonotype: With a much larger clone just one base away, this may be a read error. Written as DNA, the CDR3 is TGCAGTGCTAAGGGAACAGCCGGGTCCTACAATGAGCAGTCCTTC. It encodes CSAKGTAGSYNEQSF. This chain connects TRBV20-1 to TRBJ2-1; D gene ambiguous. The germline V gene has CDR1 DFQATT and CDR2 SNEGSKA (reference sequence). The CDR3 is 15 residues long.

For this clonotype: A read error may be the cause here, since a much bigger clone is one base away. The chain employs TRBV20-1 and TRBJ1-1; unclear D gene. Trimming took off 6 bases at V and 4 bases at J, with 15 bases between the two ends. The CDR3 has 13 amino acids. CDR1 and CDR2 from the germline V gene are DFQATT and SNEGSKA (reference sequence). CDR3 sequence: CSARSGLSTEAFF. As DNA, the CDR3 is TGCAGTGCCAGGTCAGGACTTAGCACTGAAGCTTTCTTT.

Note on this clonotype: At one end the junction does not follow the germline gene, possibly because of a read error. This chain links TRBV11-2 with TRBJ1-2; D possibly corresponds to TRBD1 (6 bases). CDR1 is SGHAT, CDR2 FQNNGV, per germline. The CDR3 runs to 15 residues. This chain's CDR3 is CASSLGGALNYGYAF. In DNA, the CDR3 is TGTGCCAGCAGCTTAGGGGGGGCATTGAACTATGGCTACGCCTTC.

Worth noting for this clonotype: This may be a read error, as it is one base from a much larger clone. The rearrangement joins TRBV12-3 or TRBV12-4 to TRBJ1-6; no firm D call. The CDR3 totals 16 residues. The CDR3 nucleotides read TGTGCCAGCAGTTCAACAGCATCCTCCTATAATTCACCCCCCCACTTT. Protein: CASSSTASSYNSPPHF.

The chain is built from TRBV11-2 and TRBJ2-3; TRBD2 matches 11 bases. Germline CDR1 SGHAT, CDR2 FQNNGV. The CDR3 length is 14 residues. With 7 bases clipped from V and 8 bases from J, the junction kept 8 bases outside the gene matches. The CDR3 nucleotides are TGTGCCAGCAACATAGATCTAGCGGGAGGTACGCAGTATTTT. This sequence encodes CASNIDLAGGTQYF. Full variable domain (rest looked up from reference TRBV11-2 and TRBJ2-3): EAGVAQSPRYKIIEKRQSVAFWCNPISGHATLYWYQQILGQGPKLLIQFQNNGVVDDSQLPKDRFSAERLKGVDSTLKIQPAKLEDSAVYLCASNIDLAGGTQYFGPGTRLTVL.

This clonotype was detected a few times. This sequence joins TRBV10-3 and TRBJ2-7; 7 bases match TRBD1. V was pared by 0 bases and J by 3 bases, with 8 bases of the junction left unmatched. The CDR3 covers 16 residues. Germline V gives CDR1 ENHRY, CDR2 SYGVKD. CDR3 nucleotides: TGTGCCATCAGTGAGTCTGGGATAACAGGGGACTACGAGCAGTACGTC. Its translation is CAISESGITGDYEQYV.

In regard to this clonotype: One end of the junction does not line up with germline, which may come from a read error. CDR3 in amino acids: CVSSDPPGELFF. CDR3 DNA: TGTGTCAGCAGTGACCCCCCCGGGGAGCTGTTTTTT. This chain connects TRBV6-1 to TRBJ2-2, with no clear D. Germline CDR1 reads MNHNS; CDR2 reads SASEGT. The CDR3 extends over 12 amino acids.

CDR3 in amino acids: CSAHNPGGTGELFF. The DNA of the CDR3 is TGCAGTGCTCATAACCCGGGAGGCACCGGGGAGCTGTTTTTT. The rearrangement uses TRBV20-1 and TRBJ2-2; 7 positions agree with TRBD2. Losses at the gene ends were 5 bases for V and 4 bases for J; bases not matched to a gene: 7. CDR3 size: 14 residues. The germline CDR1 and CDR2 sequences are DFQATT and SNEGSKA (reference sequence).

There are a few counts of this clonotype. The CDR3 DNA is TGCAGTGCTATTCCGGGACAGGGTATAGAGCCCCAGCATTTT. This sequence encodes CSAIPGQGIEPQHF. The rearrangement links TRBV20-1 to TRBJ1-5; 9 nucleotides align to TRBD1. V lost 4 bases, J lost 8 bases, and 9 bases stayed unmatched. Germline V gene lookup returns CDR1 DFQATT and CDR2 SNEGSKA (reference sequence). The CDR3 has 14 residues.

Worth noting for this clonotype: At one boundary the junction diverges from the germline segment, which might be a read error. The chain carries TRBV11-3 and TRBJ2-3, with unresolved D. Germline V gene sequence: CDR1 SGHNT, CDR2 YENEEA. This CDR3 contains 14 residues. The CDR3 loop is CASNLLVKRDTQYF. The CDR3 DNA reads as TGTGCCAGCAACTTACTGGTAAAGAGAGATACGCAGTATTTT.

The chain is built from TRBV4-2 and TRBJ2-1, with 10 bases matching TRBD2. J was trimmed by 10 bases and V by 0 bases; bases with no gene match: 6. The CDR3 totals 15 residues. Germline CDR1 and CDR2: LGHNA and YNFKEQ. CDR3 sequence reads: CASSQELAGRNEQFF. CDR3 in DNA: TGTGCCAGCAGCCAAGAACTAGCGGGAAGGAACGAGCAGTTCTTC.

The J gene is TRBJ2-4, the V gene TRBV11-3; D possibly corresponds to TRBD2 (6 bases). The CDR3 consists of 15 residues. V was shortened by 7 bases and J by 3 bases, with 16 bases between the two germline ends. Germline V gives CDR1 SGHNT, CDR2 YENEEA. The DNA of the CDR3 is TGTGCCAGCAACTCCTCCGGAGCGGGCAAAAACATTCAGTACTTC. This sequence encodes CASNSSGAGKNIQYF.

The rearrangement uses TRBV6-6 and TRBJ2-3; D perhaps matches TRBD1 (6 bases). The CDR3 has 16 amino acids. Germline V lookup: CDR1 MNHNY, CDR2 SVGAGI (reference sequence). V was clipped by 2 bases and J by 7 bases, with 19 bases between them. The CDR3 protein is CASSYMMGAARHTQYF. CDR3 DNA sequence: TGTGCCAGCAGTTACATGATGGGGGCAGCCAGGCATACGCAGTATTTT.

The chain links TRBV14 to TRBJ2-1; unclear D gene. This CDR3 is built from 14 residues. Germline V gene data show CDR1 as SGHDN and CDR2 as FVKESK. Trimming shortened V by 4 bases and J by 5 bases, and 12 bases separated the two germline ends. CDR3 nucleotide sequence: TGTGCCAGCAGCCCTAGTAGGGTTCACAATGAGCAGTTCTTC. The encoded protein is CASSPSRVHNEQFF.

This rearrangement joins TRBV12-3 or TRBV12-4 to TRBJ1-1, with a weak D call TRBD1 (6 bases). V lost 3 bases and J 5 bases, leaving 16 bases between the germline ends. CDR3 length equals 15 residues. In DNA, the CDR3 is TGTGCCAGCAGTTTTGCTTGGGGGCACAGAACTGAAGCTTTCTTT. Translated: CASSFAWGHRTEAFF.

V and J are TRBV5-6 and TRBJ2-1; 10 bases are shared with TRBD2. Germline CDR1 is SGHDT and CDR2 is YYEEEE. V lost 3 bases, J lost 10 bases, and 16 bases stayed unmatched. The CDR3 runs to 17 residues. The CDR3, as DNA: TGTGCCAGCAGCTCCTTTAGCGGGAGGAGTCCTACATGGGAGCAGTTCTTC. Its protein is CASSSFSGRSPTWEQFF. The full variable domain, its missing parts supplied by reference TRBV5-6 and TRBJ2-1, is DAGVTQSPTHLIKTRGQQVTLRCSPKSGHDTVSWYQQALGQGPQFIFQYYEEEERQRGNFPDRFSGHQFPNYSSELNVNALLLGDSALYLCASSSFSGRSPTWEQFFGPGTRLTVL.

This clonotype was observed a few times. This chain uses TRBV20-1 with TRBJ2-7; possibly TRBD2 for D (6 bases). The germline V gene encodes CDR1 DFQATT and CDR2 SNEGSKA (reference sequence). This CDR3 region has 13 residues. With 2 bases removed from V and 2 bases from J, the gap between germline ends came to 10 bases. CDR3 loop: CSARLRGTYEQYV. DNA for the CDR3: TGCAGTGCTAGACTGCGGGGAACCTACGAGCAGTACGTC.